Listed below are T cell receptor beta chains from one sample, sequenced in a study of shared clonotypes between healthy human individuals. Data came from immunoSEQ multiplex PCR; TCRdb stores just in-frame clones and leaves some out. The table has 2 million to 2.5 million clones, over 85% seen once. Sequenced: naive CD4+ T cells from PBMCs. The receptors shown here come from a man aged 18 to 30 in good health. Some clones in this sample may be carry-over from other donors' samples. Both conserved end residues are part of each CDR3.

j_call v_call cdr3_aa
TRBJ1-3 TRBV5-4 CASSLAPGSSGNTIYF
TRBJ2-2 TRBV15 CATSRGSGSSNTGELFF
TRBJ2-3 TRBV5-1 CASSFSGSTDTQYF
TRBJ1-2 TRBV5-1 CASSSPDRANYGYTF
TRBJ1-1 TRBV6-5 CASSYTVNTEAFF
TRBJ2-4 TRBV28 CASSFLRTLGGNIQYF
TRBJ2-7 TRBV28 CASSMTSGSGPYEQYF
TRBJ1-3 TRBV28 CASSLARGSGNTIYF
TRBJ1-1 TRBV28 CASNPYRVWDTEAFF
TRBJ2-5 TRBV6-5 CASSYSTSRWETQYF
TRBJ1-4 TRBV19 CAVLSDEARKLFF
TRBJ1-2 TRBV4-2 CASSQRGQAPSGTF
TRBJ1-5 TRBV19 CASSARTDPSNQPQHF
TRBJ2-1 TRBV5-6 CASSPDLDRYNEQFF
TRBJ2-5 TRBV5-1 CASSSRDRGGETQYF
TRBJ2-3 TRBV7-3 CATGTGNTDTQYF
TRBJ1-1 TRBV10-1 CASSDFRGGEAFF
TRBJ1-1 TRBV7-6 CASSLVFWDSNTEAFF
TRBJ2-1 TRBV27 CASSFRRESNVYEQFF
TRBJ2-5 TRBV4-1 CASSHFQDREETQYF
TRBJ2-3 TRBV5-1 CASSFGQGEDTQYF
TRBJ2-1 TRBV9 CASSVFVGQSDEQFF
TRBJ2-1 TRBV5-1 CASSLGGTTYNEQFF
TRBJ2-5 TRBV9 CASSVSSGRLETQYF
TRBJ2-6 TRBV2 CASSEQLPGANVLTF
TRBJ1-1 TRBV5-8 CASSWIAGRRNTEAFF
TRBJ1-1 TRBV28 CASSQRSGSTEAFF
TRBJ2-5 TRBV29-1 CSVDAGTVQETQYF
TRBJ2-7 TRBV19 CASSILRECVDEQYF
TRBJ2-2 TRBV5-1 CASSLEGPYNTGELFF
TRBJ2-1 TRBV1 CTSSQDYSTFRLAGPYNEQFF
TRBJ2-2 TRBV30 CAWSVRGTSGRYTGELFF
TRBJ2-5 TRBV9 CASSPAGGQETQYF
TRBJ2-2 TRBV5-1 CASSLLGGTGELFF
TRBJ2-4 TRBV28 CASCRGSDGGIQYF
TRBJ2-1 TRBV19 CASTSGSLGFNEQFF
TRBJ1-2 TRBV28 CASSLRWTIYGYTF
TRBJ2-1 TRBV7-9 CASSHSGTEQFF
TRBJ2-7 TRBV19 CASSPLRLRTSSYEQYF
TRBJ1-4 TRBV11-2 CASSSQGSNEKLFF
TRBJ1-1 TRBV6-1 CASSVWGGATEAFF